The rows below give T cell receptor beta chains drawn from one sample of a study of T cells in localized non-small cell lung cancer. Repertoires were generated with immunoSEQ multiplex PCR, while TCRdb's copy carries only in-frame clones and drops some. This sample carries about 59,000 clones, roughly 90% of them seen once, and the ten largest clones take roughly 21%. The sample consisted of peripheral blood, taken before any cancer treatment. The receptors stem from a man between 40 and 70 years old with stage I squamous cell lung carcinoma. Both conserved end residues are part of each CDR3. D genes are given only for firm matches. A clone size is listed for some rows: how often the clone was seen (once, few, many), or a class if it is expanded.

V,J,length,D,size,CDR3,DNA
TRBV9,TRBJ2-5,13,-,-,CASSPRTKETQYF,TGTGCCAGCAGCCCCCGGACAAAAGAGACCCAGTACTTC
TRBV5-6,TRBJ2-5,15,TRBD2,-,CASSFGGSLDETQYF,TGTGCCAGCAGCTTTGGCGGGAGCCTCGATGAGACCCAGTACTTC
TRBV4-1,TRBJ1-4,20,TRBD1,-,CASSQDRTGDNREGDEKLFF,TGCGCCAGCAGCCAAGATAGGACAGGGGATAATCGTGAAGGGGATGAAAAACTGTTTTTT
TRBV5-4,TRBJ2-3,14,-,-,CASSFGRREDTQYF,TGTGCCAGCAGCTTTGGACGGAGGGAGGATACGCAGTATTTT
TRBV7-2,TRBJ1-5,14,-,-,CASSLGGQGMDQHF,TGTGCCAGCAGCTTAGGGGGGCAGGGAATGGACCAGCATTTT
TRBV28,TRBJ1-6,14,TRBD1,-,CASSSDREYSPLHF,TGTGCCAGCAGCTCCGACAGGGAGTATTCACCCCTCCACTTT
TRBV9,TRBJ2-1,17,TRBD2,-,CASSEGTSGRGDNEQFF,TGTGCCAGCAGCGAGGGGACTAGCGGGAGGGGGGACAATGAGCAGTTCTTC
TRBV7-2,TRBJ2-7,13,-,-,CASSPRSNYEQYF,TGTGCCAGCAGCCCCCGCTCTAACTACGAGCAGTACTTC
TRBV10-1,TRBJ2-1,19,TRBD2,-,CASSDGAGLAGAGVNEQFF,TGCGCCAGCAGTGACGGTGCGGGACTAGCGGGAGCCGGGGTGAATGAGCAGTTCTTC
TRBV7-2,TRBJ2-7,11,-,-,CASSSQRLQYF,TGTGCCAGCAGCTCCCAGCGACTTCAGTACTTC
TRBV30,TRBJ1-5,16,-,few,CAWSPSGNPSNQPQHF,TGTGCCTGGAGTCCCTCGGGCAACCCTAGCAATCAGCCCCAGCATTTT
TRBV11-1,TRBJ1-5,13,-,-,CASSLDRNKPQHF,TGTGCCAGCAGCTTAGACAGGAACAAGCCCCAGCATTTT
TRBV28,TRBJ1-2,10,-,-,CASRTQGYTF,TGTGCCAGCAGGACCCAGGGCTACACCTTC
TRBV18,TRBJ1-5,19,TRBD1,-,CASSPPGGLTGGRSQPQHF,TGTGCCAGCTCACCACCGGGTGGACTTACAGGGGGTAGAAGTCAGCCCCAGCATTTT
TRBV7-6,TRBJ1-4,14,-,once,CASSFSAANEKLFF,TGTGCCAGCAGCTTCTCAGCAGCTAATGAAAAACTGTTTTTT
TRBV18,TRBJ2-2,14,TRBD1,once,CASSRQGETGELFF,TGTGCCAGCTCGCGACAGGGGGAGACCGGGGAGCTGTTTTTT
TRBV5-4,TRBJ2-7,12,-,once,CASSFRPGEQYF,TGTGCCAGCAGCTTTCGTCCCGGGGAGCAGTACTTC
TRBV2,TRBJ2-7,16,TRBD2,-,CASSGFSGRAGDEQYF,TGTGCCAGCAGTGGCTTTAGCGGGAGGGCCGGGGACGAGCAGTACTTC
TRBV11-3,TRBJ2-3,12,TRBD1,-,CASSSQGDTQYF,TGTGCCAGCAGCTCACAGGGGGATACGCAGTATTTT
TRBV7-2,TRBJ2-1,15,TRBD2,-,CASSLGLAGGYEQFF,TGTGCCAGCAGCTTAGGGTTAGCGGGAGGCTATGAGCAGTTCTTC
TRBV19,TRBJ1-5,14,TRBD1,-,CASSPTGRDQPQHF,TGTGCCAGTAGTCCGACAGGGAGGGATCAGCCCCAGCATTTT
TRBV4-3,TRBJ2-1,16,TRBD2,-,CASSQIGRAIDNEQFF,TGCGCCAGCAGCCAAATAGGGAGGGCAATCGACAATGAGCAGTTCTTC
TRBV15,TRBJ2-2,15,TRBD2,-,CATSWLAGVTGELFF,TGTGCCACCAGTTGGCTAGCGGGAGTCACCGGGGAGCTGTTTTTT
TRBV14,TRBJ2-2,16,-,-,CASSQDWAQVSGELFF,TGTGCCAGCAGCCAAGATTGGGCACAGGTCTCCGGGGAGCTGTTTTTT
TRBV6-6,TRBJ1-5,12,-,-,CASSPRIEPQHF,TGTGCCAGCAGTCCCCGGATTGAGCCCCAGCATTTT